This is a list of T cell receptor beta chains from one sample in a study of T cell responses to AZD1222 COVID-19 vaccine. This table comes from immunoSEQ multiplex PCR, and its TCRdb copy is limited to in-frame clones, with some not included. This sample has about 200,000 clones; approximately 93% occur once, and the top ten carry 1%. Sequencing was performed on peripheral blood, taken 28 days after the second AZD1222 dose. These receptors were taken from an adult who received the AZD1222 COVID-19 vaccine. Each CDR3 is given with its conserved first and last residue. Fields, in order: V gene, J gene, clone size, D gene, CDR3 protein, CDR3 DNA. D genes are given only for firm matches. Size is stated for part of the rows, as once, few or many counts, or as a class when the clone is expanded.

TRBV5-1	TRBJ2-3	.	TRBD2	CATQRGYRDTQYF	TGCGCCACTCAGCGGGGGTACCGAGATACGCAGTATTTT
TRBV19	TRBJ1-4	once	.	CASSITGRRNNEKLFF	TGTGCCAGTAGTATCACAGGGAGGAGGAATAATGAAAAACTGTTTTTT
TRBV27	TRBJ2-2	.	TRBD1	CASSLRIRGRNTGELFF	TGTGCCAGCAGTTTACGGATCAGGGGGCGGAACACCGGGGAGCTGTTTTTT
TRBV15	TRBJ1-6	once	.	CATSVSGNSPLHF	TGTGCCACCAGCGTTTCAGGAAATTCACCCCTCCACTTT
TRBV7-7	TRBJ2-2	.	.	CASSLQEGGELFF	TGTGCCAGCAGCCTACAGGAGGGCGGGGAGCTGTTTTTT
TRBV19	TRBJ1-5	.	.	CACSGQGFSNQPQHF	TGTGCCTGCAGCGGCCAGGGCTTTAGCAATCAGCCCCAGCATTTT
TRBV2	TRBJ2-3	.	TRBD2	CASSDPLLAGDTHTQYF	TGTGCCAGCAGTGATCCCCTGCTAGCGGGGGACACACATACGCAGTATTTT
TRBV7-2	TRBJ1-2	.	.	CASSLGGGVSYGYTF	TGTGCCAGCAGCTTAGGAGGGGGGGTGAGCTATGGCTACACCTTC
TRBV4-1	TRBJ2-1	.	.	CASSQLQGRNEQFF	TGCGCCAGCAGCCAGCTACAGGGAAGGAATGAGCAGTTCTTC
TRBV7-9	TRBJ2-2	.	TRBD1	CASSYRDRAGGELFF	TGTGCCAGCAGCTACCGGGACAGGGCCGGCGGGGAGCTGTTTTTT
TRBV15	TRBJ2-7	.	TRBD2	CATSRKAGTYEQYF	TGTGCCACCAGCAGAAAAGCGGGAACCTACGAGCAGTACTTC
TRBV11-2	TRBJ1-2	.	.	CASSSQGGGLYGYTF	TGTGCCAGCAGCTCCCAGGGAGGGGGACTCTATGGCTACACCTTC
TRBV7-8	TRBJ1-1	.	TRBD1	CASSEDRWGTEAFF	TGTGCCAGCAGCGAGGACAGGTGGGGCACTGAAGCTTTCTTT
TRBV14	TRBJ1-6	.	TRBD1	CASSTQGAQSPLHF	TGTGCCAGCAGCACCCAGGGGGCACAGTCACCCCTCCACTTT
TRBV27	TRBJ2-7	.	TRBD1	CASSLQTGGLSYEQYF	TGTGCCAGCAGTTTACAGACAGGGGGCTTATCCTACGAGCAGTACTTC
TRBV5-6	TRBJ1-2	.	.	CASSPAANYGYTF	TGTGCCAGCAGCCCGGCCGCTAACTATGGCTACACCTTC
TRBV3-1/TRBV3-2	TRBJ2-3	.	TRBD2	CASSQAGTSGEDTQYF	TGTGCCAGCAGCCAAGCCGGGACTAGCGGGGAAGATACGCAGTATTTT